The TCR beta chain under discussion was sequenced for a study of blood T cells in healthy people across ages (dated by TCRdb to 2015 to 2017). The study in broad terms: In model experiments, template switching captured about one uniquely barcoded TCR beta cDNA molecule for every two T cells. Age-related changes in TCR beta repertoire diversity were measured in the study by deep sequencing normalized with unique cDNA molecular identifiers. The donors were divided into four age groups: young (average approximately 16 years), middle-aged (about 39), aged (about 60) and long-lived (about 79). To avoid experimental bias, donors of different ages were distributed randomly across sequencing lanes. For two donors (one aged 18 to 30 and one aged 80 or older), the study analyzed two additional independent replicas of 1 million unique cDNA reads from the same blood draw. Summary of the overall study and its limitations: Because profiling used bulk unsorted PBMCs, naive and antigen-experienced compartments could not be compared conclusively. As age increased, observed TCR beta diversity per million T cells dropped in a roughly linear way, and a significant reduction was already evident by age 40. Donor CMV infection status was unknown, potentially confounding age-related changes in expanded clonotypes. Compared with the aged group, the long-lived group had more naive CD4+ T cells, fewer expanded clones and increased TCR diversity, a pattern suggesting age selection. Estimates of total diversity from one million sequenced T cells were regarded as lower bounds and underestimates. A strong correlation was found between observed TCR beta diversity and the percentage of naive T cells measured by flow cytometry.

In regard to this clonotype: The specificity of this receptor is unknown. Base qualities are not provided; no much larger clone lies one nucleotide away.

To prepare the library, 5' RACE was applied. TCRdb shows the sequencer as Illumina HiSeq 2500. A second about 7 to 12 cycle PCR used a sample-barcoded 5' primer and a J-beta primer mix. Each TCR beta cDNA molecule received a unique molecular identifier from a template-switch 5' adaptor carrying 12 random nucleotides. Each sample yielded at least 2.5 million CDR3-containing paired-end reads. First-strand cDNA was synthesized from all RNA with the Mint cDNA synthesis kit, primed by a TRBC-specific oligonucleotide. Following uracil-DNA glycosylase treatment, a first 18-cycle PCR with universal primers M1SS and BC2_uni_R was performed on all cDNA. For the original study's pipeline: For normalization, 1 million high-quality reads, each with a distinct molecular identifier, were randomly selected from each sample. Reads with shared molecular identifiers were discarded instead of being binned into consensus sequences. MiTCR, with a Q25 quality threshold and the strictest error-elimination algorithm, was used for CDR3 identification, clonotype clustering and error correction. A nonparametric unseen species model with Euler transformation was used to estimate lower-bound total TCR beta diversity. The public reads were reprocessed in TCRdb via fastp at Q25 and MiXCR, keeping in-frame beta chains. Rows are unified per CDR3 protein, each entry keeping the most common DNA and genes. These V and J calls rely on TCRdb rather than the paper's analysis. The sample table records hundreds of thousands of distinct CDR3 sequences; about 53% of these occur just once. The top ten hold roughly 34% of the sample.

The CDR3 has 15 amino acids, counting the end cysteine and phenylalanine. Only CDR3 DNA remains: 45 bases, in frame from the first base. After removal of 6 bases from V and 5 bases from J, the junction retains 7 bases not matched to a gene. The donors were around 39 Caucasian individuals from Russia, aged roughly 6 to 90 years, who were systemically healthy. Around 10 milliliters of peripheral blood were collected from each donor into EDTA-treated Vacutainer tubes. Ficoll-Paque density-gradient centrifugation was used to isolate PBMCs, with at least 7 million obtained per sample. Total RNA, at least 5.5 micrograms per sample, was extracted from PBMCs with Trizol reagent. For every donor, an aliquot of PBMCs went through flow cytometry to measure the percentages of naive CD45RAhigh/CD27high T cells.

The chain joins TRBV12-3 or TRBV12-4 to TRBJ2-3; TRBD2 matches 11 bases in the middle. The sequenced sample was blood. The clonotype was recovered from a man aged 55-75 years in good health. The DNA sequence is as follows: TGTGCCAGCAGACCCGGGACTAGCGGCTTAGATACGCAGTATTTT. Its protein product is CASRPGTSGLDTQYF.